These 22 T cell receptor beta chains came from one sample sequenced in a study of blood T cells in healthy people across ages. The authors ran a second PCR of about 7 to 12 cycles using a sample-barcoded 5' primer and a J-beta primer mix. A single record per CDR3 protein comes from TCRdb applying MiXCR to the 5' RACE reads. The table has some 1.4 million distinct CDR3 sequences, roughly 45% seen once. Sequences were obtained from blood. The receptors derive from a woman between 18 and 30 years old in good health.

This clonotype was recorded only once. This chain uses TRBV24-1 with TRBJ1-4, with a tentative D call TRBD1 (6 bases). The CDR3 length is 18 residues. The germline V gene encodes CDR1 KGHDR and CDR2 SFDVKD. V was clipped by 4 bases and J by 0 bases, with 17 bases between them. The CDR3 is CATSEGRGPVATNEKLFF. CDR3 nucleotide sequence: TGTGCCACCAGTGAAGGACGGGGGCCCGTTGCAACTAATGAAAAACTGTTTTTT.

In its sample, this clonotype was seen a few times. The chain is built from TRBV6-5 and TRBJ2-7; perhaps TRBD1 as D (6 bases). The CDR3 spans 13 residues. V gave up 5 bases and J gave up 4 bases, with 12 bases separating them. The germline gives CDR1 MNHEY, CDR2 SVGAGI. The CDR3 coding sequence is TGTGCCAGCAGTCCAGGGGACCTATACGAGCAGTACTTC. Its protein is CASSPGDLYEQYF.

The CDR3 nucleotides are TGCGCCAGTCGATTTGGGGAGGGGGCTGGGAATGAGCAGTTCTTC. Protein sequence: CASRFGEGAGNEQFF. V usage is TRBV5-1 and J usage is TRBJ2-1; TRBD1 or TRBD2 may be the D gene (7 bases each). V gave up 8 bases and J gave up 7 bases, with 22 bases separating them. Germline V gene sequence: CDR1 SGHRS, CDR2 YFSETQ. The CDR3 contains 15 residues.

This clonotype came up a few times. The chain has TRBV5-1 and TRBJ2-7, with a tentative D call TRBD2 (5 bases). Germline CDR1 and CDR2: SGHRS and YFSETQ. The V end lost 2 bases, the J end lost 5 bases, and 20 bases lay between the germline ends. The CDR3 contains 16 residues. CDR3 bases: TGCGCCAGCAGCTTCGATCCCCGGGATCCACCCCACGAGCAGTACTTC. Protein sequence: CASSFDPRDPPHEQYF.

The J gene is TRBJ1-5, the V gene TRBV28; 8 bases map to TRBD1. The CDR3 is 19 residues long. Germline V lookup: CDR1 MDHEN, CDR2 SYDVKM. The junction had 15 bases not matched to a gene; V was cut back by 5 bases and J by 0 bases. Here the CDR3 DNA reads TGTGCCAGCAGTGGCCCGGGACAGGAGACCTTTTATAGCAATCAGCCCCAGCATTTT. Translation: CASSGPGQETFYSNQPQHF. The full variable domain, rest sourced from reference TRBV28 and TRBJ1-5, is DVKVTQSSRYLVKRTGEKVFLECVQDMDHENMFWYRQDPGLGLRLIYFSYDVKMKEKGDIPEGYSVSREKKERFSLILESASTNQTSMYLCASSGPGQETFYSNQPQHFGDGTRLSIL.

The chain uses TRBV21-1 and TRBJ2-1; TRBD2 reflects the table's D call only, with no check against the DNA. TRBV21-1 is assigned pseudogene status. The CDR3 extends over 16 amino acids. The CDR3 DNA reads TGTGCCAGCAGCAAAACTGAGGGAGGGCCCCACAATGAGCAGTTCTTC. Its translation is CASSKTEGGPHNEQFF.

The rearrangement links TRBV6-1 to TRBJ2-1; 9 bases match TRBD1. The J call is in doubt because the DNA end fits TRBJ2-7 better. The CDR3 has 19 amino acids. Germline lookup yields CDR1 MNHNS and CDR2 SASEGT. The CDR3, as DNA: TGTGCCAGCAGTGAAGAGGTTCGGGGAGGGACAGGGTACTACAATGAGCAGTACTTC. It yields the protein CASSEEVRGGTGYYNEQYF.

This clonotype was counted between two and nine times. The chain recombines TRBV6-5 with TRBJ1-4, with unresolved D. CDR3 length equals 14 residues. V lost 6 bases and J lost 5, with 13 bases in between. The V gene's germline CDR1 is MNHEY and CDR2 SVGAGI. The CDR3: CASSRDKINEKLFF. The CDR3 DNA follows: TGTGCCAGCAGCCGAGACAAGATAAATGAAAAACTGTTTTTT.

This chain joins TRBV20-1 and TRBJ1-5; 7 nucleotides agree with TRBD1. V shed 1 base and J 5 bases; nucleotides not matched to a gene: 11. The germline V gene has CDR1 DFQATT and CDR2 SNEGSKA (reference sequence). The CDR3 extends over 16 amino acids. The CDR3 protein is CSARGAGGKSYQPQHF. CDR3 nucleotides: TGCAGTGCTAGAGGGGCAGGGGGGAAGTCTTATCAGCCCCAGCATTTT.

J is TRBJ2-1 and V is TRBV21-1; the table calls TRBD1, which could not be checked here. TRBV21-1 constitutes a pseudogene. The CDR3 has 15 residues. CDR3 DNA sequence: TGTGCCAGCAGCCACCGGGACAGGGGGAGGAATGAGCAGTTCTTC. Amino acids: CASSHRDRGRNEQFF.

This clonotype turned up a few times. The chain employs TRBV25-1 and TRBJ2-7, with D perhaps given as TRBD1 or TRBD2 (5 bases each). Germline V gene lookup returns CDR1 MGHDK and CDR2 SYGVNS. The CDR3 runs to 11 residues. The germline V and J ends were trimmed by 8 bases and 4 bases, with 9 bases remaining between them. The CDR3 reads CASGWGYEQYF. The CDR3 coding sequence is TGTGCCAGCGGTTGGGGGTACGAGCAGTACTTC.

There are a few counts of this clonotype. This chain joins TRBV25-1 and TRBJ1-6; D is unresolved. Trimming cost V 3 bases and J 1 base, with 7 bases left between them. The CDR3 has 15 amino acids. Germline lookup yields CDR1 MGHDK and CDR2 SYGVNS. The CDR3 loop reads CASSDVISYNSPLHF. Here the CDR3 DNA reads TGTGCCAGCAGTGATGTAATATCCTATAATTCACCCCTCCACTTT.

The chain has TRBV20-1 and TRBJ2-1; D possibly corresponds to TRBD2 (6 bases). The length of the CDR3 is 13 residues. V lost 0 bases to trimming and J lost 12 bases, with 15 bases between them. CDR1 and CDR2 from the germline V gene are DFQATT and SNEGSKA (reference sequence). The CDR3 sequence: CSARDGSGGTQFF. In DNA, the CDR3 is TGCAGTGCTAGAGATGGGTCTGGCGGGACGCAGTTCTTC.

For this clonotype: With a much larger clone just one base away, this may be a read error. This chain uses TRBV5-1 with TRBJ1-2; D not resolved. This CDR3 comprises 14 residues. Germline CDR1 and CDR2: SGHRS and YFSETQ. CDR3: CASGLEAANYGYTF. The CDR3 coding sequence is TGCGCCAGCGGCTTGGAGGCAGCGAACTATGGCTACACCTTC.

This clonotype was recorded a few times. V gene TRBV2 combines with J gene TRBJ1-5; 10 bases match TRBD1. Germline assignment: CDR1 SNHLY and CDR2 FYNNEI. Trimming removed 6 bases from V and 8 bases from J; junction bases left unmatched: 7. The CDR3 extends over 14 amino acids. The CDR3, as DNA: TGTGCCAGCAGACTGGACAGGGGGAATGAGCCCCAGCATTTT. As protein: CASRLDRGNEPQHF.

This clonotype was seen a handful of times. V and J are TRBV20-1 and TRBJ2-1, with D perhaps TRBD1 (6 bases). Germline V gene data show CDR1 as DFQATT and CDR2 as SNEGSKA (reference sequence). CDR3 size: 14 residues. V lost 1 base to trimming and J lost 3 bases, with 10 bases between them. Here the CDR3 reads CSARAATGYNEQFF. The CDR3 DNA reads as TGCAGTGCTAGAGCCGCGACAGGCTACAATGAGCAGTTCTTC.

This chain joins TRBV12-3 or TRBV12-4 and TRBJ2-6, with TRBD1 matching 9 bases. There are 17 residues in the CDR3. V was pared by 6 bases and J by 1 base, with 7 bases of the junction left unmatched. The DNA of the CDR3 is TGTGCCAGCAGCCTGGACAGGGGCTGGTCTGGGGCCAACGTCCTGACTTTC. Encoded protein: CASSLDRGWSGANVLTF.

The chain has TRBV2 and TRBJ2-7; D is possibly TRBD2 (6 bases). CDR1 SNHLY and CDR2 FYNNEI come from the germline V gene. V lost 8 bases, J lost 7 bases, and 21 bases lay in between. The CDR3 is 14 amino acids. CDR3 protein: CASFPGGAYNEQYF. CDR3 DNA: TGTGCCAGCTTCCCAGGAGGGGCCTACAATGAGCAGTACTTC.

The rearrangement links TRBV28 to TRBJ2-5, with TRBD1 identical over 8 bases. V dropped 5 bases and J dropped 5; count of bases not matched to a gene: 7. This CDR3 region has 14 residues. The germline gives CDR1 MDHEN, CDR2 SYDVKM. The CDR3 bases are TGTGCCAGCAGTCCGACAGGGGTTTGGGAGACCCAGTACTTC. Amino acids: CASSPTGVWETQYF.

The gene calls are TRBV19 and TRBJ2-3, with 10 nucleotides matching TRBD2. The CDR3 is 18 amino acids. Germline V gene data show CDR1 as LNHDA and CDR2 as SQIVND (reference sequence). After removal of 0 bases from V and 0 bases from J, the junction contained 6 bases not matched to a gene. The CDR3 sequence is CASSIETSGRTSTDTQYF. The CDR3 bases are TGTGCCAGTAGTATAGAGACTAGCGGGCGCACTAGCACAGATACGCAGTATTTT.

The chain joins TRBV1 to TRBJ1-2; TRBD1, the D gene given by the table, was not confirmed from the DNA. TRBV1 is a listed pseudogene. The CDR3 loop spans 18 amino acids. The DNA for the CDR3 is TGCACCAGCAGCCAAGATCGGGACGAAAGGGGACCGAACTATGGCTACACCTTC. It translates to CTSSQDRDERGPNYGYTF.

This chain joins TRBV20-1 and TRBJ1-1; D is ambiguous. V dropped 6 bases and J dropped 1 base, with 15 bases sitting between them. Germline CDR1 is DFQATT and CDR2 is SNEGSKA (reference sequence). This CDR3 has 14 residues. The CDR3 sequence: CSAKRGAGNTEAFF. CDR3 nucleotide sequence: TGCAGTGCCAAACGGGGTGCGGGGAACACTGAAGCTTTCTTT.